The 16 T cell receptor beta chains below come from one sample, sequenced in a study of CD8 T cells in ankylosing spondylitis. TCRdb processed the 5' RACE reads anew with MiXCR; each CDR3 protein has one entry. The sample lists fewer than 450,000 distinct CDR3 sequences, under 20% occurring once. Study observations and caveats: Made up of about eight highly homologous variants, a TCR beta motif appeared characteristic of ankylosing spondylitis blood.

Antigens for these TCRs are unknown. Specimen: blood, either unsorted or a sorted T cell fraction (not recorded which). The receptors originated from a male donor with ankylosing spondylitis.

The sample holds a few counts of this clonotype. This chain links TRBV28 with TRBJ1-2; no definite D call. The CDR3 covers 12 residues. Trimming pared 5 bases from V and 12 bases from J, leaving 16 bases between. Germline V gene lookup returns CDR1 MDHEN and CDR2 SYDVKM. This chain's CDR3 is CASSLPGRSHTF. The DNA for the CDR3 is TGTGCCAGCAGTCTCCCAGGCAGGAGTCACACCTTC.

This clonotype was picked up a small number of times. The gene calls are TRBV12-3 or TRBV12-4 and TRBJ2-1, with D perhaps TRBD1 (6 bases). The CDR3 runs 15 residues. Trimming removed 1 base from V and 9 bases from J, with 16 bases in between. The CDR3 DNA follows: TGTGCCAGCAGTTTAGATCCAGGGGAGTTATGTGAGCAGTTCTTC. Protein product: CASSLDPGELCEQFF.

This chain uses TRBV12-3 or TRBV12-4 with TRBJ2-5; 12 bases line up with TRBD1. The CDR3 runs to 15 residues. Germline trimming cut 4 bases from V and 5 bases from J; bases unmatched to any gene: 5. DNA of the CDR3: TGTGCCAGCAGTTCGGGACAGGGGGCGCGGGAGACCCAGTACTTC. Protein product: CASSSGQGARETQYF.

V usage is TRBV11-1 and J usage is TRBJ2-2; D unresolved. Germline V gives CDR1 SGHAT, CDR2 FQDESV (reference sequence). Trimming removed 2 bases from V and 5 bases from J, with 9 bases in between. The CDR3 has 14 residues. CDR3 sequence reads: CASSLTIGTGELFF. CDR3 in DNA: TGTGCCAGCAGCTTAACTATAGGGACCGGGGAGCTGTTTTTT.

This sequence joins TRBV20-1 and TRBJ2-5; D call uncertain. From germline, CDR1 is DFQATT and CDR2 SNEGSKA (reference sequence). V was clipped by 5 bases and J by 2 bases, with 3 bases between them. The CDR3 is made up of 10 amino acids. The DNA for the CDR3 is TGCAGTGCTCCTCAAGAGACCCAGTACTTC. Its protein product is CSAPQETQYF.

The CDR3 DNA follows: TGTGCCAGCAGGCCACAGGGGGCGGGGACTGAAGCTTTCTTT. This codes for CASRPQGAGTEAFF. The rearrangement joins TRBV2 to TRBJ1-1; 9 positions agree with TRBD1. CDR3 length: 14 residues. Germline CDR1 and CDR2: SNHLY and FYNNEI. J lost 5 bases, V lost 6 bases, and 7 bases had no gene match.

This clonotype was picked up a small number of times. The V and J genes are TRBV2 and TRBJ2-1; D remains unclear. This CDR3 is built from 13 residues. V was trimmed by 6 bases and J by 1 base, leaving 7 bases between them. Looked up from germline, CDR1 is SNHLY and CDR2 is FYNNEI. In DNA form, the CDR3 reads TGTGCCAGCAGCACCGAATCCTACAATGAGCAGTTCTTC. Translation gives CASSTESYNEQFF.

V and J are TRBV7-9 and TRBJ1-1; D uncertain. This CDR3 is 14 amino acids long. Germline loops: CDR1 SEHNR, CDR2 FQNEAQ (reference sequence). V lost 2 bases and J lost 1, with 8 bases in between. CDR3 in amino acids: CASSLWPGNTEAFF. Here the CDR3 DNA reads TGTGCCAGCAGCTTATGGCCAGGGAACACTGAAGCTTTCTTT.

The V gene is TRBV2, the J gene TRBJ1-5; TRBD1 is a possible D gene (6 bases). CDR1 and CDR2 (germline): SNHLY, FYNNEI. V shed 7 bases and J shed 2 bases, with 15 bases lying between them. This CDR3 has 15 amino acids. The CDR3: CASKPQGLGNQPQHF. CDR3 nucleotide sequence: TGTGCCAGCAAACCACAGGGCTTGGGCAATCAGCCCCAGCATTTT.

V is TRBV20-1 and J is TRBJ1-2, with 8 bases that match TRBD1. Germline CDR1 is DFQATT and CDR2 is SNEGSKA (reference sequence). The CDR3 has 15 residues. With 0 bases clipped from V and 4 bases from J, the junction kept 7 bases outside the gene matches. Here the CDR3 DNA reads TGCAGTGCTAGAGATCGAACAGGGGGTTCCTATGGCTACACCTTC. Translating gives CSARDRTGGSYGYTF.

This chain connects TRBV7-2 to TRBJ2-5; D is undetermined. The germline CDR1 and CDR2 sequences are SGHTA and FQGNSA. V dropped 1 base and J dropped 3 bases, with 6 bases sitting between them. The length of the CDR3 is 13 residues. The CDR3 reads CASSLDEEETQYF. CDR3 DNA: TGTGCCAGCAGCTTAGACGAAGAAGAGACCCAGTACTTC.

This clonotype was recorded many times. This chain uses TRBV20-1 with TRBJ1-4; 7 bases map to TRBD1. CDR3 size: 12 residues. The V gene end was trimmed by 3 bases and the J gene end by 8 bases; junction bases not matched to a gene: 3. Germline V lookup: CDR1 DFQATT, CDR2 SNEGSKA (reference sequence). The CDR3 protein is CSASGTEEKLFF. The CDR3 region has the DNA TGCAGTGCTAGCGGGACAGAAGAAAAACTGTTTTTT.

This clonotype was recorded at least ten times. This sequence joins TRBV10-3 and TRBJ2-7; D may correspond to TRBD1 or TRBD2 (5 bases each). The CDR3 contains 15 residues. CDR1 is ENHRY, CDR2 SYGVKD, per germline. V gave up 1 base and J gave up 5 bases, with 15 bases separating them. The CDR3 DNA reads as TGTGCCATCAGTGAGTTGTGGGGGAGCAACGACGAGCAGTACTTC. Translating it yields CAISELWGSNDEQYF.

The chain recombines TRBV27 with TRBJ2-2; maybe TRBD1 (6 bases). The CDR3 runs to 17 residues. V lost 6 bases, J lost 2 bases, and 19 bases lay in between. Germline CDR1 is MNHEY and CDR2 is SMNVEV (reference sequence). In DNA, the CDR3 is TGTGCCAGCAGACGGCCAATAGGGGGAGAAAACACCGGGGAGCTGTTTTTT. It yields the protein CASRRPIGGENTGELFF.

This clonotype was seen a handful of times. The V call is TRBV20-1, the J call TRBJ2-7; no clear D gene. This CDR3 contains 12 residues. Trimming pared 0 bases from V and 1 base from J, leaving 4 bases between. Germline assignment: CDR1 DFQATT and CDR2 SNEGSKA (reference sequence). The CDR3 bases are TGCAGTGCTAGAGAGGATTCCTACGAGCAGTACTTC. Its protein is CSAREDSYEQYF.

The chain uses TRBV5-1 and TRBJ1-1; D call uncertain. From germline, CDR1 is SGHRS and CDR2 YFSETQ. The length of the CDR3 is 15 residues. Trimming removed 2 bases at V and 4 bases at J, with 15 bases between. The DNA for the CDR3 is TGCGCCAGCAGCTTCTCAGGTGGTTCCGGCACTGAAGCTTTCTTT. This encodes CASSFSGGSGTEAFF. The full variable domain, with the rest looked up from reference TRBV5-1 and TRBJ1-1, is KAGVTQTPRYLIKTRGQQVTLSCSPISGHRSVSWYQQTPGQGLQFLFEYFSETQRNKGNFPGRFSGRQFSNSRSEMNVSTLELGDSALYLCASSFSGGSGTEAFFGQGTRLTVV.